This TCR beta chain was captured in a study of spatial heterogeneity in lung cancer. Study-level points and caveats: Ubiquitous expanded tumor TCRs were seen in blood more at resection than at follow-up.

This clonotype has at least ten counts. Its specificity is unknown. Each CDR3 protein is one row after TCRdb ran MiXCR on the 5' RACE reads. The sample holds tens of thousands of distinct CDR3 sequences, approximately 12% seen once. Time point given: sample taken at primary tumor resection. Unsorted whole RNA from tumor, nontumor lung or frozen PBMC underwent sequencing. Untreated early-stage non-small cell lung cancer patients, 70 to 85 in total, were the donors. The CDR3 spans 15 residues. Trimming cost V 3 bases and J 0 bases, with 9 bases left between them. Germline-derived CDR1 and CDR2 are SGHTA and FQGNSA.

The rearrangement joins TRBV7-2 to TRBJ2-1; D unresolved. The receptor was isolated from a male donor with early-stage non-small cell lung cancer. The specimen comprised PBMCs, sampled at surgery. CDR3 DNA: TGTGCCAGCAGCTTGCAGCGCAGCTCCTACAATGAGCAGTTCTTC. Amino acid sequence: CASSLQRSSYNEQFF.